Sequencing of this TCR beta chain was carried out in a study of blood T cell repertoires in COVID-19. Turning to the study itself: Nucleic acid was either cDNA or gDNA, and it came from T cells, B-cell-depleted T cells, or PBMCs.

The CDR3 is 14 amino acids. From germline, CDR1 is KGHSH and CDR2 LQKENI. V shed 3 bases and J shed 2 bases, with 10 bases lying between them. Original processing notes: Estimation of nucleated cell counts relied on the amplification of reference gene primers. Clones were sequenced by immunoSEQ multiplex PCR, and TCRdb holds only the in-frame ones, with some missing. V and J calls and clone size are given by that table; D and trimming were obtained from the DNA. The sample shows about 120,000 clones, roughly 77% of them seen only once. This clone is a singleton in its sample. Sequencing input: peripheral blood. This receptor was taken from a man aged 55 to 70 with active or convalescent COVID-19. The genes are TRBV18 and TRBJ2-5, with D maybe TRBD1 (6 bases). The CDR3 here is CASSPGTGQETQYF. The CDR3 DNA reads as TGTGCCAGCTCACCCGGAACAGGGCAAGAGACCCAGTACTTC.